This TCR beta chain emerged from a study of shared clonotypes between healthy human individuals (dated by TCRdb to the early 2020s). Concerning the study at large: The cohort included a few men and two women between 18 and 49 years of age. For each donor, three plates each were used for CD4 naive and CD4 memory, two plates were used for CD8 naive, and one plate was used for CD8 memory. To increase sequencing depth and limit assay-specific biases, different laboratories used diverse techniques to prepare libraries and sequence TCR repertoires. Per donor, leukapheresis produced somewhere between about 0.85 and 8.9 billion PBMCs. Blood TCR repertoires of about 5 healthy adults were deeply sequenced to estimate repertoire size and the extent of clonotype sharing between individuals. Overall study results and their limits: Only blood was sampled, and tissue TCR repertoires likely differ from those in blood. Rarefaction of sorted-subset datasets indicated incomplete sequencing despite the large sequencing depth. Naive subsets generally had larger estimated clonotype richness than memory subsets. Sharing across several donors was observed for around 5% of naive CD4, less than 4% of naive CD8, about 2.3% of memory CD4, and roughly 0.43% of memory CD8 clonotypes. Pairwise subsampling led to the expectation that sequencing depth would affect the degree of clonotype sharing among donors. The small number of donors limited the genetic and exposure-history diversity represented. Compared with non-shared clonotypes, clonotypes shared by all four sorted-subset donors had higher generation probabilities.

Trimmed from V: 7 bases; trimmed from J: 8 bases; junction bases lacking a gene match: 15. From a lookup of the germline V gene, CDR1 and CDR2 are MDHEN and SYDVKM. From cysteine to phenylalanine, the CDR3 is 16 amino acids long. This entry keeps only the CDR3 DNA: 48 bases, framed from base 1. Using the deep immunoSEQ assay, TCR CDR3 regions were amplified from genomic DNA by multiplex PCR. Extracted genomic DNA from each cell subset was distributed evenly across all wells of several immunoSEQ 96-well plates, and each plate was treated as a replicate. For sorted subsets, each replicate PCR was loaded with approximately 200 ng genomic DNA, equivalent to roughly 30,000 T cell genomes. The purified libraries were quantified using a Qubit 3.0 fluorometer, sized with a Bioanalyzer 2100, and then quantified again using the KAPA Library Quantification kit. Every immunoSEQ 96-well plate was sequenced on a dedicated single-read 150-cycle Illumina NextSeq 550 flow cell. In the authors' own workflow: Because the immunoSEQ output held only junctional sequences and lacked quality scores, the filtering could not match the filtering applied to full-length reads. Sequences were annotated with PyIR, a Python wrapper for IgBLAST v1.9, and V/J genes and CDR3 were assigned using IMGT germline references. Reads were removed for weak V/J assignments (E-value above 1e-6), missing CDR3, stop codons, out-of-frame junctions, or ambiguous translated residues. V3J clonotypes were defined as sequences sharing the same inferred V gene, J gene, and CDR3 amino acid sequence. To compute the percentage overlap between repertoires, the number of shared unique clonotypes was divided by the size of the smaller repertoire. Repertoire richness was assessed with RTK rarefaction, the Chao1 estimator, and Recon v2.1 estimates of unobserved clonotypes. Generation probabilities were computed with OLGA for all TCRbeta clonotypes obtained by the gDNA method from a handful of donors. The immuneACCESS repertoire file appears here via TCRdb, limited to in-frame rearrangements. These files lack a portion of the clones; in checked studies, under half of the deficit traces to unresolved V genes, and the cause of the others is not known. V and J calls and clone size are copied from that table; D and trimming were computed from the DNA. The sample contains more than 900,000 clones, more than 75% of them found a single time. In total, the top ten clones hold roughly 0.62% of the sample.

The donors were healthy, HIV-negative adults with no recently reported acute infections or vaccinations. Only Caucasian adults living in Nashville, Tennessee, USA were represented among the donors. Magnetic negative selection was used to enrich CD4+ T cells, after which naive cells were positively selected on CD45RA and the negative fraction became the memory subset. Blood was collected by leukapheresis, and PBMCs were isolated by Ficoll-Histopaque density gradient centrifugation and then cryopreserved in liquid nitrogen vapor phase. Analytical flow cytometry was used to check the purity and quantity of every magnetically sorted T cell population. From each sorted fraction, genomic DNA was isolated and quantified by UV absorbance on a Nanodrop 2000c. This clone was detected a few times. Its antigen is unknown. Nothing much larger sits one base from this clone, and base qualities are not available.

The sequencing sample was made of memory CD4+ T cells from PBMCs. In light of the paper, this sample's cell subset or site label describes: CD45RA-negative fraction. This chain is built from TRBV28 and TRBJ2-4; 9 nucleotides in the junction match TRBD2. The clonotype was recovered from a man aged 18 to 30 in good health. Some clones in this sample may be carry-over from other donors' samples. CDR3 protein: CASIPGDAGGRHIQYF. The DNA sequence follows: TGTGCCAGCATACCCGGCGATGCGGGGGGGAGGCACATTCAGTACTTC. Where the CDR3 stops, the reference TRBV28 and TRBJ2-4 genes take over; the full variable domain is DVKVTQSSRYLVKRTGEKVFLECVQDMDHENMFWYRQDPGLGLRLIYFSYDVKMKEKGDIPEGYSVSREKKERFSLILESASTNQTSMYLCASIPGDAGGRHIQYFGAGTRLSVL.